Listed below are T cell receptor beta chains from one sample, sequenced in a study of control samples from healthy donors and cancer patients. The protocol was immunoSEQ multiplex PCR, while the TCRdb copy is restricted to in-frame clones and leaves out a portion. Of 65,000 to 70,000 clones detected, 75% to 90% appear once; the ten largest clones hold about 3.1%. The sequenced material came from PBMCs. The receptors originated from a woman aged 45-65 years with lung cancer. Both conserved end residues are part of each CDR3. A D gene is named only where the DNA matches it firmly. A row's size may be missing; if present it is once, few, many or a size class.

d_call j_call v_call cdr3_length clone_size cdr3_aa cdr3_nt
NA TRBJ1-1 TRBV27 13 few CASMYGGGTEAFF TGTGCCAGTATGTATGGGGGCGGAACTGAAGCTTTCTTT
NA TRBJ1-1 TRBV30 16 NA CAWSLSWEATVVEAFF TGTGCCTGGAGTTTATCTTGGGAGGCTACGGTTGTCGAAGCTTTCTTT
NA TRBJ2-7 TRBV11-2 14 NA CASSSSVGQLEQYF TGTGCCAGCAGCTCCTCGGTGGGCCAACTCGAGCAGTACTTC
NA TRBJ2-7 TRBV2 15 NA CASSEKGSYSYEQYF TGTGCCAGCAGTGAAAAGGGATCCTACTCCTACGAGCAGTACTTC
NA TRBJ2-3 TRBV5-1 14 NA CASSLGLYTDTQYF TGCGCCAGCAGCTTGGGGCTTTACACAGATACGCAGTATTTT
NA TRBJ2-7 TRBV19 14 NA CASRVGIGLYEQYF TGTGCCAGTAGAGTGGGTATCGGACTTTACGAGCAGTACTTC
NA TRBJ1-1 TRBV7-9 13 NA CASSFPGLREAFF TGTGCCAGCAGCTTCCCGGGCCTGCGTGAAGCTTTCTTT
TRBD2 TRBJ2-7 TRBV7-9 14 NA CASSLAAGGHEQYF TGTGCCAGCAGCTTAGCGGCGGGGGGCCACGAGCAGTACTTC
NA TRBJ1-3 TRBV10-3 16 NA CAISPGTRLSGNTIYF TGTGCCATCAGCCCCGGGACACGACTCTCTGGAAACACCATATATTTT
NA TRBJ1-1 TRBV6-6 15 NA CASSYSIPENTEAFF TGTGCCAGCAGTTACTCGATACCAGAGAACACTGAAGCTTTCTTT
TRBD1 TRBJ1-2 TRBV7-8 12 NA CAIRQGTHGYTF TGTGCCATTCGACAGGGAACCCATGGCTACACCTTC
NA TRBJ2-1 TRBV9 17 once CASSVGRAANSYNEQFF TGTGCCAGCAGCGTAGGACGAGCGGCTAACTCCTACAATGAGCAGTTCTTC
NA TRBJ1-1 TRBV11-2 15 NA CASSPTGHLNTEAFF TGTGCCAGCAGCCCGACGGGACATTTGAACACTGAAGCTTTCTTT
NA TRBJ2-1 TRBV12-3/TRBV12-4 13 NA CASTPNTYNEQFF TGTGCCAGCACCCCCAACACTTACAATGAGCAGTTCTTC
NA TRBJ1-5 TRBV18 15 NA CASSPSGGGNQPQHF TGTGCCAGCTCACCAAGCGGCGGCGGCAATCAGCCCCAGCATTTT
NA TRBJ2-3 TRBV5-4 14 NA CASSLEGGTDTQYF TGTGCCAGCAGCTTGGAGGGGGGCACAGATACGCAGTATTTT
NA TRBJ2-1 TRBV27 15 NA CASTTGTSSYNEQFF TGTGCCAGCACAACAGGGACCAGCTCCTACAATGAGCAGTTCTTC
NA TRBJ1-5 TRBV2 14 NA CASSPTGVNQPQHF TGTGCCAGCAGCCCTACGGGGGTCAATCAGCCCCAGCATTTT
TRBD2 TRBJ2-7 TRBV9 15 NA CASSVGAGAIYEQYF TGTGCCAGCAGCGTAGGAGCGGGGGCAATCTACGAGCAGTACTTC
TRBD1 TRBJ1-1 TRBV5-1 19 NA CASRFPQSTGLGLNTEAFF TGCGCCAGCAGGTTCCCTCAATCGACAGGGCTAGGACTGAACACTGAAGCTTTCTTT
NA TRBJ2-6 TRBV10-3 16 NA CAISASWSSGANVLTF TGTGCCATCAGTGCAAGTTGGTCCTCTGGGGCCAACGTCCTGACTTTC
TRBD2 TRBJ2-1 TRBV6-6 21 NA CASSRGPTWTSGGISYNEQFF TGTGCCAGCAGTCGAGGGCCCACATGGACTAGCGGGGGAATCTCCTACAATGAGCAGTTCTTC
NA TRBJ1-2 TRBV15 13 NA CATSRDRVYGYTF TGTGCCACCAGCAGAGACAGGGTGTATGGCTACACCTTC
NA TRBJ1-1 TRBV5-5 12 NA CASSLGWHEAFF TGTGCCAGCAGCTTGGGTTGGCATGAAGCTTTCTTT
NA TRBJ1-2 TRBV6-2/TRBV6-3 14 NA CASTYHGIGSGYTF TGTGCCAGCACTTACCACGGAATCGGTTCGGGCTACACCTTC
NA TRBJ1-1 TRBV18 13 NA CASSPGQNTEAFF TGTGCCAGCTCACCAGGGCAGAACACTGAAGCTTTCTTT
TRBD2 TRBJ2-3 TRBV5-1 15 NA CASTLDPGGADTQYF TGCGCCAGCACCTTAGACCCGGGAGGCGCAGATACGCAGTATTTT
NA TRBJ2-3 TRBV4-1 13 NA CASSQRGTDTQYF TGCGCCAGCAGCCAACGGGGCACAGATACGCAGTATTTT
NA TRBJ1-5 TRBV10-3 14 NA CAISAQGRNQPQHF TGTGCCATCAGTGCTCAAGGTCGCAATCAGCCCCAGCATTTT
NA TRBJ1-3 TRBV11-2 14 NA CASSFGRDGNTIYF TGTGCCAGCAGCTTCGGCAGGGATGGAAACACCATATATTTT
NA TRBJ1-2 TRBV4-3 15 NA CASSLKQSSVYGYTF TGCGCCAGCAGCCTAAAACAGTCGTCCGTTTATGGCTACACCTTC
NA TRBJ2-7 TRBV6-2/TRBV6-3 12 NA CASSPATTEQYF TGTGCCAGCAGCCCGGCGACTACCGAGCAGTACTTC
NA TRBJ2-5 TRBV5-1 10 NA CASRQETQYF TGCGCCAGCAGACAAGAGACCCAGTACTTC
TRBD1 TRBJ2-2 TRBV6-5 14 NA CASTDRDIAGELFF TGTGCCAGCACGGACAGGGATATTGCCGGGGAGCTGTTTTTT
NA TRBJ2-7 TRBV7-9 14 NA CASSPRSRFYEQYF TGTGCCAGCAGCCCACGCAGCAGGTTCTACGAGCAGTACTTC
NA TRBJ2-7 TRBV4-3 14 NA CASSPSGVGYEQYF TGCGCCAGCAGCCCCTCAGGAGTAGGCTACGAGCAGTACTTC